The 24 T cell receptor beta chains in this list originate from one sample, sequenced in a study of technical replicates of blood from several donors. Here immunoSEQ multiplex PCR was the method, and the copy in TCRdb shows in-frame clones only, minus some. The profile shows around 67,000 clones, about 86% of them singletons. Sequencing was performed on PBMCs. The receptors come from a human donor in good health. Some clones in this sample may be carry-over from other donors' samples.

V usage is TRBV7-2 and J usage is TRBJ2-7, with D unresolved. In germline, CDR1 is SGHTA, CDR2 FQGNSA. Deletions cut 1 base from V and 0 bases from J, with 10 bases between. This CDR3 comprises 15 residues. The CDR3 loop is CASSLVAQSSYEQYF. The CDR3 nucleotides are TGTGCCAGCAGCTTAGTTGCTCAGTCCTCCTACGAGCAGTACTTC.

V is TRBV19 and J is TRBJ2-7; 9 positions match TRBD1. Looked up from germline, CDR1 is LNHDA and CDR2 is SQIVND (reference sequence). V was pared by 6 bases and J by 6 bases, with 9 bases of the junction left unmatched. There are 14 residues in the CDR3. The DNA of the CDR3 is TGTGCCAGTAGCCCGCTCGGGACAGGGATCGAGCAGTACTTC. Its protein is CASSPLGTGIEQYF.

This sequence joins TRBV7-9 and TRBJ1-5; no clear D. The germline V and J ends were trimmed by 1 base and 3 bases, with 10 bases remaining between them. The CDR3 sequence is 15 residues long. Germline V CDR1 and CDR2: SEHNR, FQNEAQ (reference sequence). In nucleotides, the CDR3 is TGTGCCAGCAGCTTAGGGTCAGGTGACAATCAGCCCCAGCATTTT. It yields the protein CASSLGSGDNQPQHF. Supplemented by reference TRBV7-9 and TRBJ1-5, the full variable domain reads DTGVSQNPRHKITKRGQNVTFRCDPISEHNRLYWYRQTLGQGPEFLTYFQNEAQLEKSRLLSDRFSAERPKGSFSTLEIQRTEQGDSAMYLCASSLGSGDNQPQHFGDGTRLSIL.

V and J are TRBV6-1 and TRBJ2-7, with D maybe TRBD2 (6 bases). The germline V gene encodes CDR1 MNHNS and CDR2 SASEGT. The CDR3 is 14 residues long. With 6 bases removed from V and 0 bases from J, the gap between germline ends came to 12 bases. CDR3 protein: CASRVSGTSYEQYF. CDR3 coding DNA: TGTGCCAGCAGGGTTAGCGGTACCTCCTACGAGCAGTACTTC.

The chain links TRBV30 to TRBJ1-1; no definite D call. Germline CDR1 is GTSNPN and CDR2 is SVGIG (reference sequence). Between the trimmed V and J ends, which lost 0 bases and 0 bases, there was a span of 8 bases. The CDR3 has 14 amino acids. The CDR3 nucleotides read TGTGCCTGGAGTGTCGCGGGCATGAACACTGAAGCTTTCTTT. Encoded protein: CAWSVAGMNTEAFF.

This clone was seen just once. The gene calls are TRBV5-5 and TRBJ1-5; D may be TRBD1 (6 bases). CDR3 size: 13 residues. Germline V CDR1 and CDR2: SGHKS, YYEKEE (reference sequence). Trimming took 4 bases from V and 7 from J, leaving 12 bases between them. CDR3 sequence: CASSSRGTQPQHF. The CDR3 bases are TGTGCCAGCAGCAGCAGGGGAACCCAGCCCCAGCATTTT.

The V call is TRBV6-5, the J call TRBJ2-5; D unresolved. Germline CDR1 and CDR2: MNHEY and SVGAGI. CDR3 length equals 11 residues. Trimming took off 6 bases at V and 12 bases at J, with 14 bases between the two ends. Written as DNA, the CDR3 is TGTGCCAGCAGGGCCCGGAAGCAGGAGTACTTC. It codes for CASRARKQEYF.

The rearrangement joins TRBV7-9 to TRBJ1-3, with 10 positions matching TRBD1. Unmatched junction bases numbered 1, after V lost 6 bases and J lost 2 bases. The CDR3 contains 14 residues. Germline V CDR1 and CDR2: SEHNR, FQNEAQ (reference sequence). This chain's CDR3 is CASRTGGAGNTIYF. The CDR3 nucleotides read TGTGCCAGCAGGACAGGGGGCGCTGGAAACACCATATATTTT.

The CDR3 loop is CASSLRDRAGGGYTF. Here the CDR3 DNA reads TGTGCCAGCAGCTTGAGGGACAGGGCTGGCGGTGGCTACACCTTC. The chain has TRBV5-8 and TRBJ1-2, with TRBD1 matching 9 bases. Per germline, CDR1 SGHTS and CDR2 YDEGEE. Trimming at V came to 1 base and at J to 7 bases, leaving 8 bases not matched to a gene. The CDR3 runs 15 residues. The whole variable domain, remainder taken from reference TRBV5-8 and TRBJ1-2, is EAGVTQSPTHLIKTRGQQATLRCSPISGHTSVYWYQQALGLGLQFLLWYDEGEERNRGNFPPRFSGRQFPNYSSELNVNALELEDSALYLCASSLRDRAGGGYTFGSGTRLTVV.

V is TRBV28 and J is TRBJ1-1; D is undetermined. The germline V gene encodes CDR1 MDHEN and CDR2 SYDVKM. Trimming shortened V by 8 bases and J by 4 bases, and 11 bases separated the two germline ends. The CDR3 extends over 12 amino acids. The CDR3, as DNA: TGTGCCAGCTTGAGAGTTGCCACTGAAGCTTTCTTT. Translating gives CASLRVATEAFF.

CDR3 DNA: TGTGCCAGCAGTCTTTCTAGCGGGAGGGCCCAGACGCAGTATTTT. Its translation is CASSLSSGRAQTQYF. The gene calls are TRBV6-5 and TRBJ2-3, with 12 bases that match TRBD2. This CDR3 contains 15 residues. Germline loops: CDR1 MNHEY, CDR2 SVGAGI. J lost 9 bases, V lost 5 bases, and 9 bases had no gene match.

The chain uses TRBV11-2 and TRBJ2-3; D is uncertain. This CDR3 contains 16 residues. The germline V gene encodes CDR1 SGHAT and CDR2 FQNNGV. Trimming took 4 bases from V and 6 from J, leaving 20 bases between them. CDR3 nucleotides: TGTGCCAGCAGCTCTACACGCGGCCGTGCTGGGGATACGCAGTATTTT. Translated: CASSSTRGRAGDTQYF.

The chain joins TRBV7-6 to TRBJ2-7, with D possibly TRBD2 on 6 matching bases. There are 16 residues in the CDR3. CDR1 and CDR2 from the germline V gene are SGHVS and FNYEAQ. The germline V and J ends were trimmed by 5 bases and 6 bases, with 23 bases remaining between them. CDR3 DNA sequence: TGTGCCAGCAGCCCCTTCGGTGCCGGAGGGCCTTTCGAGCAGTACTTC. Protein sequence: CASSPFGAGGPFEQYF.

V and J are TRBV11-3 and TRBJ2-1; D possibly corresponds to TRBD1 (5 bases). The ends were cut back, 5 bases at V and 6 bases at J, with 11 bases in the middle. Germline values: CDR1 SGHNT, CDR2 YENEEA. This CDR3 has 13 amino acids. CDR3 nucleotide sequence: TGTGCCAGCAGCCACAGGACGGGCAATGAGCAGTTCTTC. This gives the protein CASSHRTGNEQFF.

V gene TRBV7-2 combines with J gene TRBJ2-7, with D possibly being TRBD2 (6 bases). V shed 4 bases and J shed 5 bases, with 15 bases lying between them. There are 14 residues in the CDR3. Germline V CDR1 and CDR2: SGHTA, FQGNSA. The CDR3 DNA follows: TGTGCCAGCAGCTCGTGGGGGGAGTCGCACGAGCAGTACTTC. This encodes CASSSWGESHEQYF.

The chain joins TRBV15 to TRBJ1-2; tentative D call: TRBD1 (6 bases). Trimming took 6 bases from V and 4 from J, leaving 12 bases between them. CDR3 size: 13 residues. The germline V gene encodes CDR1 LNHNV and CDR2 YYDKDF (reference sequence). The CDR3 DNA sequence: TGTGCCACCAGGGACAGCAACGGCTATGGCTACACCTTC. Its translation is CATRDSNGYGYTF.

V gene TRBV7-9 combines with J gene TRBJ1-2; TRBD1 matches at 8 bases. The CDR3 is made up of 13 amino acids. CDR1 is SEHNR, CDR2 FQNEAQ, per germline (reference sequence). V lost 5 bases, J lost 6 bases, and 5 bases stayed unmatched. The chain's CDR3 is CASSVGQGDGYTF. The DNA of the CDR3 is TGTGCCAGCAGCGTTGGACAGGGAGATGGCTACACCTTC.

The chain links TRBV7-8 to TRBJ1-5; TRBD1 matches 7 bases. Germline V gene lookup returns CDR1 SGHVS and CDR2 FQNEAQ. This CDR3 has 16 residues. J was trimmed by 0 bases and V by 5 bases; bases with no gene match: 7. The CDR3 DNA is TGTGCCAGCAGCGGTGGGGGACAGAATAGCAATCAGCCCCAGCATTTT. Residues: CASSGGGQNSNQPQHF.

This rearrangement joins TRBV9 to TRBJ2-7, with 12 bases lining up with TRBD1. Germline V gives CDR1 SGDLS, CDR2 YYNGEE. CDR3 size: 17 residues. With V trimmed by 0 bases and J by 2 bases, 6 bases remained unmatched. In nucleotides, the CDR3 is TGTGCCAGCAGCGTAGGGACCGGGACAGGGGGCGCCTACGAGCAGTACTTC. This translates into CASSVGTGTGGAYEQYF.

This clone was found once. CDR3 DNA sequence: TGTGCCAGCAGCTTCCCTAACAGGGGAGCCAACTATGGCTACACCTTC. This codes for CASSFPNRGANYGYTF. The J gene is TRBJ1-2, the V gene TRBV5-4; 7 bases are a match to TRBD1. Trimming at V came to 2 bases and at J to 2 bases, leaving 9 bases not matched to a gene. In germline, CDR1 is SGHNT, CDR2 YYREEE (reference sequence). This CDR3 comprises 16 residues.

The chain uses TRBV19 and TRBJ2-1; 8 bases map to TRBD1. Germline trimming cut 3 bases from V and 5 bases from J; bases unmatched to any gene: 6. CDR1 LNHDA and CDR2 SQIVND come from the germline V gene (reference sequence). There are 15 residues in the CDR3. The CDR3 reads CASSIYGTGNNEQFF. CDR3 bases: TGTGCCAGTAGTATTTATGGGACAGGAAACAATGAGCAGTTCTTC.

The rearrangement links TRBV10-1 to TRBJ2-6; 8 bases are a match to TRBD1. This CDR3 spans 18 amino acids. V shed 8 bases and J 0 bases; nucleotides not matched to a gene: 12. CDR1 WNHNN and CDR2 SYGVQD come from the germline V gene (reference sequence). CDR3 sequence reads: CASGNRTGLDSGANVLTF. CDR3 nucleotide sequence: TGCGCCAGCGGGAACCGGACAGGGTTGGACTCTGGGGCCAACGTCCTGACTTTC.

This clone was recorded only once. The chain combines TRBV19 with TRBJ2-5; 8 nucleotides line up with TRBD2. Looked up from germline, CDR1 is LNHDA and CDR2 is SQIVND (reference sequence). The CDR3 extends over 15 amino acids. J gave up 4 bases and V 1 base, and 5 bases lay outside the gene matches. The CDR3 DNA reads as TGTGCCAGTAGTATAGCCACGGGAGGGAGAGAGACCCAGTACTTC. Amino acids: CASSIATGGRETQYF.

This chain connects TRBV2 to TRBJ2-5; D remains ambiguous. The germline V gene has CDR1 SNHLY and CDR2 FYNNEI. The CDR3 has 14 amino acids. The V end was cut by 7 bases, the J end by 1 base, with 13 bases between. The CDR3 here is CASNDQRIQETQYF. The CDR3 nucleotides read TGTGCCAGCAACGACCAGCGCATCCAAGAGACCCAGTACTTC.